This TCR beta chain originates from a study of response to subunit inactivated influenza vaccine. Study conclusions and caveats: Only a handful of new T cells, the authors suggested, are recruited with each seasonal influenza vaccination.

This CDR3 has 13 amino acids. V lost 7 bases and J 6 bases, leaving 13 bases between the germline ends. CDR1 is WSHSY, CDR2 SAAADI, per germline. TCRdb fed the RT-PCR reads into MiXCR, producing one record per CDR3 protein. The top ten hold more than 7% of the sample, which has a few hundred thousand distinct CDR3 sequences, less than 15% seen once. In this sample, this clonotype turned up a few times. Antigen unknown. The sample consisted of non-naive T cells sorted from PBMCs, taken roughly 2 weeks before vaccination. This receptor was identified in a man over 45 who received an inactivated influenza vaccine. The chain recombines TRBV10-2 with TRBJ1-5, with D unresolved. CDR3 sequence: CASTEGFVQPQHF. For the CDR3, the DNA is TGCGCCAGCACCGAGGGATTCGTTCAGCCCCAGCATTTT.